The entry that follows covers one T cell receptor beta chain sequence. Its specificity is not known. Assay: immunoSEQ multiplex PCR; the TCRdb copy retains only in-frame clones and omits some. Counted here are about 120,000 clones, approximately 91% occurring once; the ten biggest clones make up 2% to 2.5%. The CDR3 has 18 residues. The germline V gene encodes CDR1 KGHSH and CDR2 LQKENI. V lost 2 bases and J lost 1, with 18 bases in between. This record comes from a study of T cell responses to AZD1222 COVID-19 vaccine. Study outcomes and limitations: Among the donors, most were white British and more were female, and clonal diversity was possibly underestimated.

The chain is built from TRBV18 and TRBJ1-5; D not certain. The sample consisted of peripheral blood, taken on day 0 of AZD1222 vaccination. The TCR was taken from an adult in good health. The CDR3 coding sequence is TGTGCCAGCTCACCAGCGGGTCTCGTTGGTGGAAGCAATCAGCCCCAGCATTTT. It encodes CASSPAGLVGGSNQPQHF. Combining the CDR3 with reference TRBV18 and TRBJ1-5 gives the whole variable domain NAGVMQNPRHLVRRRGQEARLRCSPMKGHSHVYWYRQLPEEGLKFMVYLQKENIIDESGMPKERFSAEFPKEGPSILRIQQVVRGDSAAYFCASSPAGLVGGSNQPQHFGDGTRLSIL.